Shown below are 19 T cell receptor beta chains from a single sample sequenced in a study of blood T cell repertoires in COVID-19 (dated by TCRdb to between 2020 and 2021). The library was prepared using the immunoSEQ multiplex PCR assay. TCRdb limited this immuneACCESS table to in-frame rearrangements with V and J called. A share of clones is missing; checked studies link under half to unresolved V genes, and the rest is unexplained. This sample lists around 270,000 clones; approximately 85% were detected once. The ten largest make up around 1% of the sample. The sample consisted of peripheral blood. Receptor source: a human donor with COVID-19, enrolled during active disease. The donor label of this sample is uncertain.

The CDR3 DNA is TGCGCCAGCAGCCAAGAGGGACAGGGTGGGGACACTGAAGCTTTCTTT. Protein: CASSQEGQGGDTEAFF. The chain joins TRBV4-3 to TRBJ1-1, with 9 nucleotides matching TRBD1. V gave up 0 bases and J gave up 3 bases; unmatched junction bases: 5. The CDR3 has 16 residues. Germline V lookup: CDR1 LGHNA, CDR2 YSLEER.

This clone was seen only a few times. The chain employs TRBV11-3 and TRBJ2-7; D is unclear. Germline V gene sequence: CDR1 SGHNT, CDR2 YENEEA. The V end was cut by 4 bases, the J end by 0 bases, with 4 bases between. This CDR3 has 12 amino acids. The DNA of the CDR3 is TGTGCCAGCAGCTCTAGCTCCTACGAGCAGTACTTC. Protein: CASSSSSYEQYF.

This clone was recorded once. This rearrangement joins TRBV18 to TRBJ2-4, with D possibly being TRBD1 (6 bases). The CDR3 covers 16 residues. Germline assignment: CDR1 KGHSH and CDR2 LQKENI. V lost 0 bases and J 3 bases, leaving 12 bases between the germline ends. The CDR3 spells CASSPPDRFGKNIQYF. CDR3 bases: TGTGCCAGCTCACCACCCGACAGGTTTGGCAAAAACATTCAGTACTTC. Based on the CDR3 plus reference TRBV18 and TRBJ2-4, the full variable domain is NAGVMQNPRHLVRRRGQEARLRCSPMKGHSHVYWYRQLPEEGLKFMVYLQKENIIDESGMPKERFSAEFPKEGPSILRIQQVVRGDSAAYFCASSPPDRFGKNIQYFGAGTRLSVL.

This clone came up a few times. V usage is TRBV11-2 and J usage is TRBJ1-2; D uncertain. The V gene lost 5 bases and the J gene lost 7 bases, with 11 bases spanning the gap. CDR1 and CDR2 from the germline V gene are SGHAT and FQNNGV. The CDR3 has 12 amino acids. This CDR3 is CASSARRGGYTF. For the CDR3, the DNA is TGTGCCAGCAGCGCCCGTAGAGGTGGCTACACCTTC.

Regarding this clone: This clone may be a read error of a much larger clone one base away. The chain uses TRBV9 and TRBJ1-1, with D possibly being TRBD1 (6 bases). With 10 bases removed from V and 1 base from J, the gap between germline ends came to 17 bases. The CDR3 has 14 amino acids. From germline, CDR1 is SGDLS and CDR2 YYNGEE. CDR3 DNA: TGTGCCCGCGGCGAGGGGGGGAGGAACACTGAAGCTTTCTTT. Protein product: CARGEGGRNTEAFF.

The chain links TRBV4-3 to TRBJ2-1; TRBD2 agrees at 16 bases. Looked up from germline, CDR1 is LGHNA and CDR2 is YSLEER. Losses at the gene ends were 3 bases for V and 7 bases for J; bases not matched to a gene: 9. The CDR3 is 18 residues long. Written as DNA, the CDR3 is TGCGCCAGCAGCCAGGAGGGACTAGCGGGAGGGCCCCTTAATGAGCAGTTCTTC. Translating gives CASSQEGLAGGPLNEQFF.

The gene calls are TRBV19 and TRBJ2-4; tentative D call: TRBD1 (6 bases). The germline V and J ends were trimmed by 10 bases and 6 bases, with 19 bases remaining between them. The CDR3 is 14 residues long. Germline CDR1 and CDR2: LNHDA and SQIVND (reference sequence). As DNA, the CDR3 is TGTGCCACCCTACAAGCAGGGGAAACAAACATTCAGTACTTC. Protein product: CATLQAGETNIQYF.

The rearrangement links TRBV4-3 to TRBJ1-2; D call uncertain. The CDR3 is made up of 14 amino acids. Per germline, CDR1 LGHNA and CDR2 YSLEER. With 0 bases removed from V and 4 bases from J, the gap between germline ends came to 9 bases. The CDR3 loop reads CASSQETGIYGYTF. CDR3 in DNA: TGCGCCAGCAGCCAAGAAACGGGAATCTATGGCTACACCTTC.

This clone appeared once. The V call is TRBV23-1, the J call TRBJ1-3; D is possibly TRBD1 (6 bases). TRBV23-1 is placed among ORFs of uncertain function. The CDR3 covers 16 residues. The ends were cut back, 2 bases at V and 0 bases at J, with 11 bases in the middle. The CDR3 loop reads CASSQPGQYSGNTIYF. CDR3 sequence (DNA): TGCGCCAGCAGTCAACCCGGACAGTACTCTGGAAACACCATATATTTT.

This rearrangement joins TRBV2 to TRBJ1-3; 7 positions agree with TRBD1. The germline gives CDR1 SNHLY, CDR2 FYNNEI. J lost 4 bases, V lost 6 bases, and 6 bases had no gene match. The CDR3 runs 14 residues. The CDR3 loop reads CASRTGTAGNTIYF. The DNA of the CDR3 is TGTGCCAGCAGGACCGGGACAGCCGGAAACACCATATATTTT.

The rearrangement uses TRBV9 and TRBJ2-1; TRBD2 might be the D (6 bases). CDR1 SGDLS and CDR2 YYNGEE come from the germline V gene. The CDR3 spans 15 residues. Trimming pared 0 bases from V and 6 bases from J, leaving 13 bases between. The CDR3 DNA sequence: TGTGCCAGCAGCGTAGAAAGGTGGGGGGTCAATGAGCAGTTCTTC. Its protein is CASSVERWGVNEQFF. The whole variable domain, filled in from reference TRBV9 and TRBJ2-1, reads DSGVTQTPKHLITATGQRVTLRCSPRSGDLSVYWYQQSLDQGLQFLIQYYNGEERAKGNILERFSAQQFPDLHSELNLSSLELGDSALYFCASSVERWGVNEQFFGPGTRLTVL.

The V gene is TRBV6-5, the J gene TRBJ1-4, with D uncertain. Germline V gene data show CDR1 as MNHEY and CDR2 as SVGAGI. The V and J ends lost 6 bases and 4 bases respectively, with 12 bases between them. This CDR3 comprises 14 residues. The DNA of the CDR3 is TGTGCCAGCAGGCGACAAAACTTTAATGAAAAACTGTTTTTT. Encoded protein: CASRRQNFNEKLFF.

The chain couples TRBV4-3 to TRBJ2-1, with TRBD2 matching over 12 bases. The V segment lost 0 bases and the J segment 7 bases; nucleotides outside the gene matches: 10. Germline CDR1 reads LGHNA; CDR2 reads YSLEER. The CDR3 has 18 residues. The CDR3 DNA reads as TGCGCCAGCAGCCAAGATAGGGTCGGGCTAGCGGGAGGGAATGAGCAGTTCTTC. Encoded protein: CASSQDRVGLAGGNEQFF.

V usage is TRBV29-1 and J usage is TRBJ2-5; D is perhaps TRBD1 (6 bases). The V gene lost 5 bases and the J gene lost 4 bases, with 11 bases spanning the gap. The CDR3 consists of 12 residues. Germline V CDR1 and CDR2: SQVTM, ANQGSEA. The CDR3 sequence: CSVQDRGETQYF. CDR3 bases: TGCAGCGTTCAGGACAGAGGAGAGACCCAGTACTTC.

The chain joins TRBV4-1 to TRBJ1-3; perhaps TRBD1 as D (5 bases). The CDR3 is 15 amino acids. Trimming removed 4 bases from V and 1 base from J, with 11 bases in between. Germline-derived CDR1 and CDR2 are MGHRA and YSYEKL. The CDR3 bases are TGCGCCAGCAGCCGAAACAGGTTGTCTGGAAACACCATATATTTT. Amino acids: CASSRNRLSGNTIYF.

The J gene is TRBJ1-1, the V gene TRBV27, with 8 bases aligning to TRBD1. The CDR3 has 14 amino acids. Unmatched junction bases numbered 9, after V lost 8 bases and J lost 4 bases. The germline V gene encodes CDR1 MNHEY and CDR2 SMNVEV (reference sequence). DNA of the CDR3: TGTGCCAGCTTGGCAGGGGGCGTGGGCACTGAAGCTTTCTTT. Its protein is CASLAGGVGTEAFF.

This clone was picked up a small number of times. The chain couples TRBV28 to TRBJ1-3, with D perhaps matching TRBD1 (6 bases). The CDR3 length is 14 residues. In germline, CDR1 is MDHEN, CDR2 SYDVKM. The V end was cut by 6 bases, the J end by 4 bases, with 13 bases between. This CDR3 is CASRATGRGNTIYF. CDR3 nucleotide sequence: TGTGCCAGCAGAGCTACAGGGAGAGGAAACACCATATATTTT.

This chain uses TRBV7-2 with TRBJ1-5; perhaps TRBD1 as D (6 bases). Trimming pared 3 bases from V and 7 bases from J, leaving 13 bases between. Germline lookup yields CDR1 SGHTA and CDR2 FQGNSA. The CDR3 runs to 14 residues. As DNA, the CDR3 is TGTGCCAGCAGCTTCGCAGGGGAAGGCCAGCCCCAGCATTTT. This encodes CASSFAGEGQPQHF.

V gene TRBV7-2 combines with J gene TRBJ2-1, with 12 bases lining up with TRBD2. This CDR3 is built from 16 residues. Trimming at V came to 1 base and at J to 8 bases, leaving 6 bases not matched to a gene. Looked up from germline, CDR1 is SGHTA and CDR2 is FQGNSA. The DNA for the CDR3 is TGTGCCAGCAGCTTAGTACTAGCGGGGGGTTTCCATGAGCAGTTCTTC. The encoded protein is CASSLVLAGGFHEQFF.